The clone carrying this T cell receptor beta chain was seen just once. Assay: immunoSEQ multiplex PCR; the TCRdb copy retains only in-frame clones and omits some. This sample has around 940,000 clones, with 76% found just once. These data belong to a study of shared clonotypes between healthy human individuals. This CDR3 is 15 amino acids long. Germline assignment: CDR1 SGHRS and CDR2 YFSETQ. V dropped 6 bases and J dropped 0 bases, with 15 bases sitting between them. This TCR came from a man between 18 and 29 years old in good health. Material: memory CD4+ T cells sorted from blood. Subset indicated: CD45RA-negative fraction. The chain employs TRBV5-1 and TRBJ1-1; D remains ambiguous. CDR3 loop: CASKAGSMMNTEAFF. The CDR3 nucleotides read TGCGCCAGCAAGGCAGGATCCATGATGAACACTGAAGCTTTCTTT.